These T cell receptor beta chains were read from a single sample in a study of neurological immune-mediated disorders. From the 5' RACE reads, TCRdb called clonotypes with MiXCR, one entry per CDR3 protein. The data show some 65,000 distinct CDR3 sequences, with around 4% seen just once and 2.5% to 3% held by the top ten. The specimen was PBMCs. The receptors derive from a man aged 45-65 years with multiple sclerosis. The CDR3 runs from the conserved cysteine through the conserved F or W. D genes are given only for firm matches. Not every row has a clone size; where given, it reads once, few, many or a size class.

CASIGDLNQPQHF,TGTGCCTCCATAGGGGACTTGAATCAGCCCCAGCATTTT,.,TRBV10-3,many,TRBJ1-5
CSATPTGGRQETQYF,TGCAGTGCTACTCCCACGGGGGGGCGACAAGAGACCCAGTACTTC,TRBD2,TRBV20-1,many,TRBJ2-5
CSAREDGYEQYF,TGCAGTGCTAGAGAAGATGGCTACGAGCAGTACTTC,.,TRBV20-1,many,TRBJ2-7
CASSLLQGGQPQNF,TGTGCCAGCAGTTTGTTGCAGGGAGGTCAGCCCCAGAATTTT,.,TRBV12-3/TRBV12-4,.,TRBJ1-5
CASSPLPLAGNTIYF,TGTGCCAGCAGTCCTCTCCCCTTGGCTGGAAACACCATATATTTT,.,TRBV28,many,TRBJ1-3
CASTLTDTQYF,TGCGCCAGCACGCTCACGGATACGCAGTATTTT,.,TRBV10-2,many,TRBJ2-3
CSATDWDRGQPQNF,TGCAGTGCTACGGATTGGGACAGGGGTCAGCCCCAGAATTTT,TRBD1,TRBV20-1,many,TRBJ1-5
CASSYSHDRVFNNEQFF,TGTGCCAGCAGTTATTCTCACGACAGGGTGTTCAACAATGAGCAGTTCTTC,TRBD1,TRBV27,many,TRBJ2-1
CASSLAGGLPNEQFF,TGTGCCAGCAGTTTAGCGGGGGGCCTACCCAATGAGCAGTTCTTC,.,TRBV12-3/TRBV12-4,few,TRBJ2-1
CSARATGGPYNEQFF,TGCAGTGCTAGAGCGACAGGGGGCCCCTACAATGAGCAGTTCTTC,TRBD1,TRBV20-1,many,TRBJ2-1
CASSPGTPYDRAPLHF,TGTGCCAGCAGCCCCGGGACCCCCTACGATAGGGCGCCCCTCCACTTT,.,TRBV5-5,.,TRBJ1-6
CASSGTSNQPQNF,TGCGCCAGCAGTGGTACCAGCAATCAGCCCCAGAATTTT,.,TRBV10-2,many,TRBJ1-5
CSVERPVGGDYGYTF,TGCAGCGTTGAAAGACCTGTTGGGGGAGACTATGGCTACACCTTC,.,TRBV29-1,many,TRBJ1-2
CSATIGGNNEQFF,TGCAGTGCCACGATAGGGGGAAACAATGAGCAGTTCTTC,.,TRBV20-1,many,TRBJ2-1